The present T cell receptor beta chain was sequenced within a study of CD8 T cells in ankylosing spondylitis. Findings and limits, study-wide: As for the disease-linked clones, they showed a CD8+ phenotype and occurred at relatively low frequencies in peripheral blood. Made up of fewer than ten highly homologous variants, a TCR beta motif appeared characteristic of ankylosing spondylitis blood.

Quantitative barcoded 5'-RACE was used to prepare TCR beta libraries. TCRdb passed the 5' RACE reads through MiXCR, listing each CDR3 protein once. The repertoire has over 600,000 distinct CDR3 sequences, 15% to 20% of them found once; the top ten carry over 15%. The germline V and J ends were trimmed by 4 bases and 0 bases, with 18 bases remaining between them. The CDR3 runs to 17 residues. To note about this clonotype: Its antigen remains unidentified.

This receptor was obtained from a male donor with ankylosing spondylitis. The specimen sequenced was blood, either unsorted or a sorted T cell fraction (not recorded which). The J gene is TRBJ2-5, the V gene TRBV23-1; possibly TRBD2 for D (7 bases). TRBV23-1 is sorted into the ORF group, with uncertain function. DNA of the CDR3: TGCGCCAGCAGTCCAAGGACAGCGGGATCGTACCAAGAGACCCAGTACTTC. Protein: CASSPRTAGSYQETQYF.